This T cell receptor (beta chain) comes out of a study of radiotherapy plus CTLA-4 blockade in lung cancer. The germline V and J ends were trimmed by 7 bases and 8 bases, with 23 bases remaining between them. CDR1 and CDR2 (germline): LGHNT, FRNRAP. This CDR3 contains 16 residues. Profiling relied on immunoSEQ multiplex PCR, and the TCRdb table lists in-frame clones only, not all of them. Of 95,000 to 150,000 clones listed, just under 90% are singletons. Sequences were derived from peripheral blood, sampled from a patient treated with radiotherapy plus ipilimumab. This clonotype was sampled from a human donor with non-small cell lung cancer that progressed on radiotherapy plus ipilimumab. The chain couples TRBV12-5 to TRBJ1-4; a weak D match, TRBD1 (5 bases). CDR3 in amino acids: CASDPVWDGNLEKLFF. The DNA for the CDR3 is TGTGCTAGTGATCCTGTCTGGGACGGTAATTTGGAAAAACTGTTTTTT.